This T cell receptor beta chain comes out of a study of graft-versus-host responses after intestinal transplantation. At the level of the study: Transplants were multivisceral, liver-intestinal, or isolated intestinal. Whole-study results and caveats: Circulating GvH clones peaking coincided with falling HvG clones soon after transplant.

With regard to this clone: The antigen is undetermined.

Profiling relied on immunoSEQ multiplex PCR, and the TCRdb table lists in-frame clones only, not all of them. The sample holds some 31,000 clones, approximately 93% seen once. J lost 4 bases, V lost 5 bases, and 6 bases had no gene match. The CDR3 length is 15 residues. Germline CDR1 SEHNR, CDR2 FQNEAQ (reference sequence). This clonotype was sampled from a human patient who received an intestinal transplant, so some T cells may come from the graft donor. V is TRBV7-9 and J is TRBJ2-3, with TRBD2 matching 10 bases. This sample comprised PBMCs, obtained around 70 days after intestinal transplant. The CDR3 DNA is TGTGCCAGCAGCCGACTAGCGGGTTTGGCAGATACGCAGTATTTT. As protein: CASSRLAGLADTQYF.